A single sample is the source of the 10 T cell receptor beta chains below, sequenced in a study of OX40 agonist ivuxolimab in advanced cancers. Assay: immunoSEQ multiplex PCR; the TCRdb copy retains only in-frame clones and omits some. Of 55,000 to 70,000 clones in the sample, 70% to 85% were seen once. The material sequenced was CD4+ or CD8+ T cells sorted from blood, taken in a trial of the OX40 agonist ivuxolimab. Receptors were obtained from an adult with an advanced solid tumor such as melanoma, head and neck, liver or kidney cancer.

The chain links TRBV5-4 to TRBJ1-2; D is possibly TRBD1 (5 bases). CDR1 and CDR2 from the germline V gene are SGHNT and YYREEE (reference sequence). Trimming removed 4 bases from V and 2 bases from J, with 9 bases in between. The CDR3 loop spans 13 amino acids. Written as DNA, the CDR3 is TGTGCCAGCAGCGTGGACATGAACTATGGCTACACCTTC. This gives the protein CASSVDMNYGYTF.

The chain is built from TRBV10-1 and TRBJ2-4; D not resolved. Trimming shortened V by 0 bases and J by 0 bases, and 9 bases separated the two germline ends. This CDR3 is 16 amino acids long. The germline CDR1 and CDR2 sequences are WNHNN and SYGVQD (reference sequence). The chain's CDR3 is CASSESANLAKNIQYF. The DNA for the CDR3 is TGCGCCAGCAGTGAGTCGGCCAATCTAGCCAAAAACATTCAGTACTTC.

This chain joins TRBV2 and TRBJ1-1, with TRBD1 identical over 8 bases. Unmatched junction bases numbered 2, after V lost 6 bases and J lost 5 bases. The CDR3 runs 12 residues. CDR1 and CDR2 from the germline V gene are SNHLY and FYNNEI. Here the CDR3 reads CASRNRGTEAFF. In nucleotides, the CDR3 is TGTGCCAGCAGGAACAGGGGGACTGAAGCTTTCTTT.

The rearrangement links TRBV20-1 to TRBJ1-6; D remains unclear. Germline assignment: CDR1 DFQATT and CDR2 SNEGSKA (reference sequence). With 2 bases removed from V and 14 bases from J, the gap between germline ends came to 7 bases. This CDR3 region has 10 residues. The CDR3 region is CSARRISLHF. CDR3 nucleotides: TGCAGTGCTAGACGGATATCCCTCCACTTT.

The chain combines TRBV10-3 with TRBJ2-1; D call uncertain. The CDR3 length is 11 residues. CDR1 ENHRY and CDR2 SYGVKD come from the germline V gene. V was trimmed by 9 bases and J by 8 bases, leaving 11 bases between them. CDR3 coding DNA: TGTGCCATTAGCTCCCTCGATGAGCAGTTCTTC. It translates to CAISSLDEQFF.

This rearrangement joins TRBV28 to TRBJ1-5, with D uncertain. The V and J ends lost 3 bases and 2 bases respectively, with 11 bases between them. The CDR3 sequence is 15 residues long. Germline loops: CDR1 MDHEN, CDR2 SYDVKM. In DNA, the CDR3 is TGTGCCAGCAGTTTGTGGGCAGGAGGCAATCAGCCCCAGCATTTT. Translation: CASSLWAGGNQPQHF.

The CDR3, as DNA: TGTGCCAGCAGAGGAGCCGGGACTAGCGGGATAGAGACCCAGTACTTC. Residues: CASRGAGTSGIETQYF. J is TRBJ2-5 and V is TRBV28, with 13 nucleotides matching TRBD2. This CDR3 is built from 16 residues. Germline V gene data show CDR1 as MDHEN and CDR2 as SYDVKM. V was pared by 6 bases and J by 4 bases, with 8 bases of the junction left unmatched.

This chain uses TRBV9 with TRBJ2-1, with a weak D call TRBD1 (6 bases). The germline V gene encodes CDR1 SGDLS and CDR2 YYNGEE. This CDR3 spans 17 amino acids. V was cut by 4 bases and J by 0 bases, with 17 bases left in between. CDR3 sequence: CASSPLGGPSSYNEQFF. The CDR3 DNA is TGTGCCAGCAGCCCCCTTGGGGGCCCCAGCTCCTACAATGAGCAGTTCTTC.

The chain uses TRBV28 and TRBJ2-1; D unclear. From germline, CDR1 is MDHEN and CDR2 SYDVKM. Trimming cost V 10 bases and J 0 bases, with 4 bases left between them. The CDR3 contains 11 residues. CDR3 nucleotides: TGTGCCACCTCCTCCTACAATGAGCAGTTCTTC. The encoded protein is CATSSYNEQFF.

The sample holds a few counts of this clone. The V gene is TRBV5-6, the J gene TRBJ2-3, with TRBD1 as a possible D gene (6 bases). The V end was cut by 3 bases, the J end by 2 bases, with 13 bases between. The CDR3 loop spans 15 amino acids. The germline V gene encodes CDR1 SGHDT and CDR2 YYEEEE. CDR3 sequence reads: CASSWGNRVTDTQYF. As DNA, the CDR3 is TGTGCCAGCAGCTGGGGGAACAGGGTCACAGATACGCAGTATTTT.